This T cell receptor beta chain was retrieved from a study of T cells after yellow fever vaccination. Study context: Preparation of fractions with low cell numbers was performed using SMART-Seq v4 Ultra Low Input.

The CDR3 covers 18 residues. Unmatched junction bases numbered 16, after V lost 5 bases and J lost 6 bases. Looked up from germline, CDR1 is SGHAT and CDR2 is FQNNGV. Overall study results and limits: The CD4 compartment and the CD8 compartment contained a small share of clonotypes in common. Clones that expanded after primary vaccination mostly reappeared after the booster (approximately 96% CD4, roughly 87% CD8).

This clonotype was seen more than once but under ten times. The antigen is undetermined. Synthesis of TCR cDNA relied on 5'RACE template switching, which attached a universal primer site and UMIs. TCRdb ran MiXCR on the 5' RACE reads and lists one entry per CDR3 protein. The repertoire holds 200,000 to 300,000 distinct CDR3 sequences, with approximately 6.3% as singletons. V and J are TRBV11-2 and TRBJ2-2, with 9 bases aligning to TRBD2. The sample here was CD4+ T cells sorted from PBMCs, taken on the day of the yellow fever booster vaccination. The receptor comes from a man under 40 who received the YFV17D yellow fever vaccine. The DNA of the CDR3 is TGTGCCAGCAGCGCGAGACGTGAGACTAGCGGCTATCCCGGGGAGCTGTTTTTT. Translating it yields CASSARRETSGYPGELFF.